This T cell receptor (beta chain) was recorded in a study of T cells in Graves' hyperthyroidism and ophthalmopathy. Findings and limits, study-wide: Stable hyperthyroidism was told apart from ophthalmopathy by a model built on 13 V-J features. Appearing also in blood were most of the thyroid clonotypes expanded above 0.001.

Researchers took RNA transcripts and amplified the TCR beta CDR3 regions from them. The HTBI primer set served for first-round RT-PCR of the TCR CDR3. Each CDR3 protein gets one entry after TCRdb re-called the multiplex PCR reads with MiXCR. The profile shows hundreds of thousands of distinct CDR3 sequences, approximately 14% of them singletons. This clonotype was found many times. No antigen is known for it. Those patients with uncontrolled infection, other autoimmune disease, pregnancy or lactation were excluded. The sample taken for sequencing was blood. The clonotype comes from a woman in her fifties or sixties with Graves' ophthalmopathy.

This chain's CDR3 is CASSPPGLGIQYF. As DNA, the CDR3 is TGTGCCAGCTCACCCCCTGGACTTGGCATTCAGTACTTC. The J gene is TRBJ2-4, the V gene TRBV18, with D perhaps TRBD2 (5 bases). The germline V and J ends were trimmed by 3 bases and 9 bases, with 12 bases remaining between them. The CDR3 is 13 residues long. Germline CDR1 and CDR2: KGHSH and LQKENI.